The clone carrying this T cell receptor (beta chain) was detected ten times or more. The antigen remains unidentified. The data originate from a study of T cells in Graves' hyperthyroidism and ophthalmopathy. Germline-derived CDR1 and CDR2 are SGHAT and FQNNGV. This CDR3 contains 15 residues. V was clipped by 7 bases and J by 13 bases, with 23 bases between them. The study left out patients who had uncontrolled infection, other autoimmune disease, pregnancy or lactation. PBMCs came from 10 ml fresh peripheral blood. Regions amplified from RNA transcripts were the TCR beta CDR3 regions. An initial round of RT-PCR targeting the TCR CDR3 relied on the HTBI primer set. TCRdb itself ran the multiplex PCR reads through MiXCR, one entry per CDR3 protein. The sample has hundreds of thousands of distinct CDR3 sequences; 14% to 15% are singletons. Study-level points and caveats: Blood held most thyroid clonotypes expanded above 0.001 frequency.

Sequencing input: blood. The rearrangement joins TRBV11-2 to TRBJ1-6; weak D call: TRBD1 (6 bases). This clonotype was obtained from a woman in her thirties or forties with Graves' ophthalmopathy. The CDR3 coding sequence is TGTGCCAGCACCGTAGGGGGGGGGGAGGAAACCCCCCTCCACTTT. Its translation is CASTVGGGEETPLHF.